This T cell receptor (beta chain) is from a study of CD8+ T cells in alopecia areata. Study in general: Treatment ran 6 to 18 months, with 6 months of follow-up afterward.

Treatment given: oral pan-JAK inhibitor, 5-10 mg twice daily. TCR sequencing used cDNA made by reverse transcription of extracted RNA. The data were produced by immunoSEQ multiplex PCR, yet TCRdb's version contains in-frame clones alone and is incomplete. Of some 190,000 clones listed, 66% are singletons. A note on this clone: Its target is not known.

Germline V lookup: CDR1 SQVTM, CDR2 ANQGSEA. The CDR3 is 15 residues long. Trimming pared 3 bases from V and 2 bases from J, leaving 14 bases between. Study-wide results and limits: Scalp lesions, especially in alopecia totalis/universalis, had higher clonality than normal scalp. As there was one nonresponder, how baseline CD8+ expansion relates to response remains uncertain. Among the top 100, expanded CD8+ clones, as well as scalp clonality, were significantly decreased by tofacitinib.

The material was CD4+ T cells sorted from blood, obtained at week 44, from a patient treated with tofacitinib. The origin of this receptor is a human donor with alopecia areata. The rearrangement links TRBV29-1 to TRBJ2-4; D may be TRBD1 (5 bases). The CDR3 spells CSVDWRQGTKNIQYF. The DNA of the CDR3 is TGCAGCGTTGACTGGCGGCAGGGAACCAAAAACATTCAGTACTTC.